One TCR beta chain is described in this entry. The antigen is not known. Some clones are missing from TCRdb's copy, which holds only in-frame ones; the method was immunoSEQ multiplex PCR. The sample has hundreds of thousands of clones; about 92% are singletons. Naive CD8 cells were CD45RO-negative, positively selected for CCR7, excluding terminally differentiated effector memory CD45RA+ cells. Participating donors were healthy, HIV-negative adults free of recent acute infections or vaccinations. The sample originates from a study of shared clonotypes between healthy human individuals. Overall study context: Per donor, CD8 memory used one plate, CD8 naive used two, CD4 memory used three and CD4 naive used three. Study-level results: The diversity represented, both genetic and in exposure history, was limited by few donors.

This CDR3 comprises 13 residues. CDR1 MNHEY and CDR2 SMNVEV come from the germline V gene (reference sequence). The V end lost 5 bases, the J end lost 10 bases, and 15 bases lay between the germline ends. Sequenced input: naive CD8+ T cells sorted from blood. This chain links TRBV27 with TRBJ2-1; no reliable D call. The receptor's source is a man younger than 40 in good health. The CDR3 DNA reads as TGTGCCAGCAGTCCAGCCGCCCTTGGGGAGCAGTTCTTC. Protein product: CASSPAALGEQFF.